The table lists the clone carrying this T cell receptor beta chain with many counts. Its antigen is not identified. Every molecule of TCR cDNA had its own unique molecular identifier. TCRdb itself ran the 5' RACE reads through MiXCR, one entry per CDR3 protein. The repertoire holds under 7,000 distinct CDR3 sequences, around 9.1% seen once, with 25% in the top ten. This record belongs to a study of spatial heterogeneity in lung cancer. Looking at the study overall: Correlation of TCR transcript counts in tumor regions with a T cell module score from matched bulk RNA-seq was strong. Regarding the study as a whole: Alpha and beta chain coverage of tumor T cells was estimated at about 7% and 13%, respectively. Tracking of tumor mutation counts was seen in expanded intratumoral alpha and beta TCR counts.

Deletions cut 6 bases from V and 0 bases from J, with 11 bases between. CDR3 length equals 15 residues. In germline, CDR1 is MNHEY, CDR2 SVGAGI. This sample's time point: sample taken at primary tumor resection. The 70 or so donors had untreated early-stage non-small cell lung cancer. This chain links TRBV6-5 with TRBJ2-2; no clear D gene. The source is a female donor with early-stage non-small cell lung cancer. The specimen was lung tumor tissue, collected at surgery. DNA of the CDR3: TGTGCCAGCAGCCTCCTTGATGCGAACACCGGGGAGCTGTTTTTT. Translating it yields CASSLLDANTGELFF.